The 13 T cell receptor beta chains presented below share a single source sample, sequenced in a study of blood T cell repertoires in COVID-19. Generated by immunoSEQ multiplex PCR, the TCRdb table keeps only in-frame clones and is missing some. Of fewer than 400,000 clones detected, around 90% appear once; the ten largest clones hold just under 9%. Specimen: PBMCs or T cells enriched from blood (not recorded which). All receptors come from a woman between 18 and 30 years old who had recovered from COVID-19.

This clone was observed a single time. The CDR3 region is CASTTPPVSVSYTF. CDR3 DNA: TGTGCCAGCACCACCCCTCCGGTTTCTGTGAGCTACACCTTC. This rearrangement joins TRBV28 to TRBJ1-2; the D is unclear. Trimming left V 7 bases short and J 9 bases short, with 21 bases between. Germline loops: CDR1 MDHEN, CDR2 SYDVKM. This CDR3 comprises 14 residues.

The rearrangement joins TRBV4-3 to TRBJ1-2; D might be TRBD1 (5 bases). CDR1 LGHNA and CDR2 YSLEER come from the germline V gene. The CDR3 has 13 amino acids. Trimming stripped 2 bases from V and 3 bases from J, with 7 bases between. The CDR3 DNA sequence: TGCGCCAGCAGCCAAACCAGGGACTATGGCTACACCTTC. As protein: CASSQTRDYGYTF.

This clone was detected once. This rearrangement joins TRBV7-2 to TRBJ1-6; D unclear. Germline-derived CDR1 and CDR2 are SGHTA and FQGNSA. This CDR3 has 14 amino acids. The V end lost 3 bases, the J end lost 9 bases, and 12 bases lay between the germline ends. Here the CDR3 DNA reads TGTGCCAGCAGCTTTTATTTGGCTGGTTCACCCCTCCACTTT. Protein product: CASSFYLAGSPLHF.

This clone showed up just a few times. The chain couples TRBV6-2 or TRBV6-3 to TRBJ2-7; 8 bases are a match to TRBD1. The CDR3 extends over 16 amino acids. The germline CDR1 and CDR2 sequences are MNHEY and SVGEGT. V shed 4 bases and J 3 bases; nucleotides not matched to a gene: 11. The CDR3, as DNA: TGTGCCAGCAGTTCCCCCAGGGACAGGACAAGCTACGAGCAGTACTTC. Its protein product is CASSSPRDRTSYEQYF.

The V gene is TRBV7-2, the J gene TRBJ1-3; perhaps TRBD1 as D (5 bases). The CDR3 runs to 16 residues. V shed 0 bases and J shed 0 bases, with 9 bases lying between them. Germline V lookup: CDR1 SGHTA, CDR2 FQGNSA. The CDR3: CASSLAGGGSGNTIYF. The CDR3, as DNA: TGTGCCAGCAGCTTAGCCGGGGGGGGCTCTGGAAACACCATATATTTT. Filled out from reference TRBV7-2 and TRBJ1-3, the complete variable domain reads GAGVSQSPSNKVTEKGKDVELRCDPISGHTALYWYRQSLGQGLEFLIYFQGNSAPDKSGLPSDRFSAERTGGSVSTLTIQRTQQEDSAVYLCASSLAGGGSGNTIYFGEGSWLTVV.

The CDR3 region has the DNA TGTGCCAGCAGTATGGCCATGGGACAGGGCGGCAATCAGCCCCAGCATTTT. Its protein is CASSMAMGQGGNQPQHF. This sequence joins TRBV5-6 and TRBJ1-5; the match to TRBD1 covers 9 bases. Germline assignment: CDR1 SGHDT and CDR2 YYEEEE. With V trimmed by 5 bases and J by 2 bases, 11 bases remained unmatched. The CDR3 length is 17 residues.

The rearrangement links TRBV30 to TRBJ1-1; D possibly corresponds to TRBD1 (5 bases). V gave up 0 bases and J gave up 4 bases, with 9 bases separating them. Germline V gives CDR1 GTSNPN, CDR2 SVGIG (reference sequence). This CDR3 has 13 residues. CDR3 nucleotides: TGTGCCTGGAGTGTAAGGGGACTCACTGAAGCTTTCTTT. Translating it yields CAWSVRGLTEAFF.

Comment on this clone: The sample contains more than one DNA sequence encoding this CDR3. The chain recombines TRBV28 with TRBJ1-2; 9 bases align to TRBD1. Germline V gives CDR1 MDHEN, CDR2 SYDVKM. The V segment lost 4 bases and the J segment 4 bases; nucleotides outside the gene matches: 4. CDR3 size: 14 residues. The CDR3 coding sequence is TGTGCCAGCAGTTCCCCGGGACAGGGCTATGGCTACACCTTC. Encoded protein: CASSSPGQGYGYTF.

V and J are TRBV15 and TRBJ2-1; the match to TRBD2 covers 11 bases. The CDR3 is 19 amino acids. V was clipped by 5 bases and J by 6 bases; unmatched bases: 18. Germline loops: CDR1 LNHNV, CDR2 YYDKDF (reference sequence). In DNA, the CDR3 is TGTGCCACCAGCCCGTCCGGAATTAGCGGGGGGGCAGTGGGCAATGAGCAGTTCTTC. Amino acids: CATSPSGISGGAVGNEQFF.

The chain employs TRBV6-5 and TRBJ2-1, with a possible D match to TRBD1 (6 bases). CDR3 length: 16 amino acids. The V gene's germline CDR1 is MNHEY and CDR2 SVGAGI. Trimming took off 2 bases at V and 1 base at J, with 12 bases between the two ends. CDR3 DNA sequence: TGTGCCAGCAGTTACGTGGGGGCGCGGTCCTACAATGAGCAGTTCTTC. It translates to CASSYVGARSYNEQFF.

The rearrangement joins TRBV12-3 or TRBV12-4 to TRBJ2-2; D gene ambiguous. The CDR3 runs to 13 residues. The V end lost 1 base, the J end lost 4 bases, and 4 bases lay between the germline ends. DNA of the CDR3: TGTGCCAGCAGTTTAGTCTTCACCGGGGAGCTGTTTTTT. Residues: CASSLVFTGELFF.

This clone was counted a few times. The CDR3 protein is CASSSVGAGDYGYTF. CDR3 nucleotide sequence: TGTGCCAGCAGTTCAGTGGGGGCAGGGGACTATGGCTACACCTTC. This chain connects TRBV27 to TRBJ1-2; a weak D match, TRBD1 (6 bases). The CDR3 length is 15 residues. V lost 4 bases and J 3 bases, leaving 15 bases between the germline ends. Germline V gene data show CDR1 as MNHEY and CDR2 as SMNVEV (reference sequence).

The chain has TRBV11-2 and TRBJ2-1, with D maybe TRBD1 (6 bases). The germline gives CDR1 SGHAT, CDR2 FQNNGV. This CDR3 spans 14 amino acids. Between the trimmed V and J ends, which lost 5 bases and 3 bases, there was a span of 11 bases. The CDR3, as DNA: TGTGCCAGCAGCCCCGGGACACACTACAATGAGCAGTTCTTC. It encodes CASSPGTHYNEQFF.